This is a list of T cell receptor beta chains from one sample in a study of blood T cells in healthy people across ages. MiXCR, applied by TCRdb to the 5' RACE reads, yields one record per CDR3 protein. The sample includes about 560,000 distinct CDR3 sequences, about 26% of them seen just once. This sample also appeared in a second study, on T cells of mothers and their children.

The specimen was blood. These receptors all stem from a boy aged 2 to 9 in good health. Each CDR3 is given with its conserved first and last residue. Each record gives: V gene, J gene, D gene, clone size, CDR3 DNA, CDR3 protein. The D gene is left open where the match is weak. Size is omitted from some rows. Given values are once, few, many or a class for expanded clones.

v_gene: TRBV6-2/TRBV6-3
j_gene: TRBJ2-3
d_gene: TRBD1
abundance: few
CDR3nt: TGTGCCAGCAGCGCGTGGACAGGGGGCGGAGATACGCAGTATTTT
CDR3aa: CASSAWTGGGDTQYF

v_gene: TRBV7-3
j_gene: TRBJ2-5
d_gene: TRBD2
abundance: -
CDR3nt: TGTGCCAGCAGCTCCACTAGCGGGGAGCCCCAGTACTTC
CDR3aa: CASSSTSGEPQYF

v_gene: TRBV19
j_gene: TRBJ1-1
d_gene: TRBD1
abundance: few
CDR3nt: TGTGCCAGTAGTATCCCCGGGACAGAACGTGCTTTCTTT
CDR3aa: CASSIPGTERAFF

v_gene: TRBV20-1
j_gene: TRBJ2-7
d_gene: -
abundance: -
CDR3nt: TGCAGTGCTAGAGATCCGTCCTACGAGCAGTACTTC
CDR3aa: CSARDPSYEQYF

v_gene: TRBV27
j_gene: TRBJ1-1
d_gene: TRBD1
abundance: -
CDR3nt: TGTGCCAGCAGTTTATCCCGGACAGGCGAGAATGGGGCTGAAGCTTTCTTT
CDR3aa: CASSLSRTGENGAEAFF

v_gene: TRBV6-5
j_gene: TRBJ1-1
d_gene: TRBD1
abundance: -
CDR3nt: TGTGCCAGCAGCCGCGGACAGGGGGGTAACACTGAAGCTTTCTTT
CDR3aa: CASSRGQGGNTEAFF

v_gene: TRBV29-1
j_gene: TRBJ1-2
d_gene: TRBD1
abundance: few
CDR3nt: TGCAGCGTTGAAGATAGGGAAACGAAGGGACAGGGAGTCTATGGCTACACCTTC
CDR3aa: CSVEDRETKGQGVYGYTF

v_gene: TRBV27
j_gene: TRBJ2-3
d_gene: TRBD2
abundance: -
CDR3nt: TGTGCCAGCAGTCCTCAAGCGGGAGTGCTTCTTGGGACAGATACGCAGTATTTT
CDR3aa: CASSPQAGVLLGTDTQYF

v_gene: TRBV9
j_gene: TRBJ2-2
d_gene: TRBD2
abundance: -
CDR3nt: TGTGCCAGCAGCGTAGAGGGCGGGAGCGTCACCGGGGAGCTGTTTTTT
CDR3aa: CASSVEGGSVTGELFF

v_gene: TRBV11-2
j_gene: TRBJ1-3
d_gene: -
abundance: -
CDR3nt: TGTGCCAGCAGGCCGATTACACAGGGTCCGACTGGAAACACCATATATTTT
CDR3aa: CASRPITQGPTGNTIYF

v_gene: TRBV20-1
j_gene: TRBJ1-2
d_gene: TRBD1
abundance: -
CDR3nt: TGCAGTGCGAATTCACCGGGACAGGGGTCCCCCGGAGGCTACACCTTC
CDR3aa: CSANSPGQGSPGGYTF

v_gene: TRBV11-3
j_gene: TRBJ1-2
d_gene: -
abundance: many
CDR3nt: TGTGCCAGCAGCTCCGGTGGCTATGGCTACACCTTC
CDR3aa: CASSSGGYGYTF

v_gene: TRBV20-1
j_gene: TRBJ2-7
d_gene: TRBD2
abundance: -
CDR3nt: TGCAGTGCCACGGCGGGGGGGCAAGAGCAGTACTTC
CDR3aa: CSATAGGQEQYF

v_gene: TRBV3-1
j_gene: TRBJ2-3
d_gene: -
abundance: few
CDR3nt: TGTGCCAGCAGCCAAGATCAAATGCGGGCGGGGGCCGTCACAGATACGCAGTATTTT
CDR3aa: CASSQDQMRAGAVTDTQYF

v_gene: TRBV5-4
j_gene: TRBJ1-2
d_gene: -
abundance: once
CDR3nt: TGTGCCAGCAGATCCCGGACAGAGAACTATGGCTACACCTTC
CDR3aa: CASRSRTENYGYTF

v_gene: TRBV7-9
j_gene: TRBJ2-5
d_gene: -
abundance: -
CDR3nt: TGTGCCAGCAGCTTAGTTTCAGGGTCGGGGGAGACCCAGTACTTC
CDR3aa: CASSLVSGSGETQYF

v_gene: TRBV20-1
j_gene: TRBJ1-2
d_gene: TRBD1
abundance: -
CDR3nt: TGCAGTGCTAGAAGCAGGGGGCCTTATGCGGGCTACACCTTC
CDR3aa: CSARSRGPYAGYTF

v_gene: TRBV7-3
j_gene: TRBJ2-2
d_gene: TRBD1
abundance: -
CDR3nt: TGTGCCAGCAGCTTAATAGATGGGACAGGGTCCGGGGAGCTGTTTTTT
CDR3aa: CASSLIDGTGSGELFF

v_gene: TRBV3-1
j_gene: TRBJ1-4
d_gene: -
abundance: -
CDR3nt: TGTGCCAGCAGCCAGGCCCAAGGGACTTTCAATGAAAAACTGTTTTTT
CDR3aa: CASSQAQGTFNEKLFF

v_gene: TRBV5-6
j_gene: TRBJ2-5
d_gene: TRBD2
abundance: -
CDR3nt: TGTGCCAGCAGCAGGCCGGGACTAGGGGCGGAGACCCAGTACTTC
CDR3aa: CASSRPGLGAETQYF

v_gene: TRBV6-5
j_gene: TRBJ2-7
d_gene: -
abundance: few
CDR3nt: TGTGCCAGCAGTTACCTACTGGGACTTGACTACGAGCAGTACTTC
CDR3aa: CASSYLLGLDYEQYF

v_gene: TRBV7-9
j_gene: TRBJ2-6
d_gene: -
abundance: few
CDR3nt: TGTGCCAGCAGCCATCCGTGGTCTGGGGCCAACGTCCTGACTTTC
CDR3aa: CASSHPWSGANVLTF

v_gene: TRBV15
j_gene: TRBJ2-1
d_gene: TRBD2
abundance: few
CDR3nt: TGTGCCACCAGCAGAGCGGGAGGCCCTGACAATGAGCAGTTCTTC
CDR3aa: CATSRAGGPDNEQFF

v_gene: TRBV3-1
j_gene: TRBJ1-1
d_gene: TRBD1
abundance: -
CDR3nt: TGTGCCAGCAGCCAGGAACGACAGGGTGTCACAGAGATCACTGAAGCTTTCTTT
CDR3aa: CASSQERQGVTEITEAFF

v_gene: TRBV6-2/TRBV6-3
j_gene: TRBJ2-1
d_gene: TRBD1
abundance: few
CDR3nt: TGTGCCAGCAGTGCACCAGTGGGACAGTACTACAATGAGCAGTTCTTC
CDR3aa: CASSAPVGQYYNEQFF

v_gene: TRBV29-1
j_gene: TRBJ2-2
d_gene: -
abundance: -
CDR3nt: TGCAGCGTTGAAATGGCCGGGGAGCTGTTTTTT
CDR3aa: CSVEMAGELFF

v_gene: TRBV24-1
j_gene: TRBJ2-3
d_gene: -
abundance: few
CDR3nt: TGTGCCACCAGTGACCCCGATGGCACAGATACGCAGTATTTT
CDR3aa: CATSDPDGTDTQYF

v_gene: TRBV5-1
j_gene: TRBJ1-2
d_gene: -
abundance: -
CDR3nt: TGCGCCAGCAGCTTGGCCACCGGGGCAGGGGTCGACTATGGCTACACCTTC
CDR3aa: CASSLATGAGVDYGYTF

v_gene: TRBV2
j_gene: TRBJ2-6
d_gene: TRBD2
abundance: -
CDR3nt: TGTGCCTCTGAACCCCCTAGCGGGAGTTCTGGGGCCAACGTCCTGACTTTC
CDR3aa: CASEPPSGSSGANVLTF

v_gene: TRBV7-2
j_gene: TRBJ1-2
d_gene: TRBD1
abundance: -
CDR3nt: TGTGCCAGCAGCCAGGGGGCCCGGGGTGACTACACCTTC
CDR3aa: CASSQGARGDYTF

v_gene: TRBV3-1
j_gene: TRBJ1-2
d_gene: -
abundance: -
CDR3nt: TGTGCCAGCAGCCAACCCACGGCTAACTATGGCTACACCTTC
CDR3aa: CASSQPTANYGYTF

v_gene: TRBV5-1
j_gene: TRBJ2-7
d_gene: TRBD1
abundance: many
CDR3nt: TGCGCCAGCAGCTTCTACACCGGGACAGGGGCTCCCTACGAGCAGTACTTC
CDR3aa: CASSFYTGTGAPYEQYF

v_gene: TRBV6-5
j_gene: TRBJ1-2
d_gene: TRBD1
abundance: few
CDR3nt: TGTGCCAGCATGGGACAGGAGTATGGCTACACCTTC
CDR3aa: CASMGQEYGYTF

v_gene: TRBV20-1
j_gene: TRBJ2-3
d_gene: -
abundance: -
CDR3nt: TGCAGTGCTACGGACCTCCGGAGCACAGATACGCAGTATTTT
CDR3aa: CSATDLRSTDTQYF

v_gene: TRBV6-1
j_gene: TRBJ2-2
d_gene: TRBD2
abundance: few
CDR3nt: TGTGCCAGCAGGAGATCTAGCGGGGGGACCGGGGAGCTGTTTTTT
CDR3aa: CASRRSSGGTGELFF

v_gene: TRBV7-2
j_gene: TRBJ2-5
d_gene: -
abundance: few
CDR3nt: TGTGCCAGCAGCTTAAGGGGGGGGGGACTGGTCGAGACCCAGTACTTC
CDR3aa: CASSLRGGGLVETQYF

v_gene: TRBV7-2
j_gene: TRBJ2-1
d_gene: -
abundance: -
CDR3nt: TGTGCCAGCAGACCTGGGGGGAGGATGACTGAGCAGTTCTTC
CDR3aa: CASRPGGRMTEQFF

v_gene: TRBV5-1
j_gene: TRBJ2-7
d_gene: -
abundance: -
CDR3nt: TGCGCCAGCAGCCCAGGTTCGACTAATCCTCCAAAGGCATTC
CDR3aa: CASSPGSTNPPKAF

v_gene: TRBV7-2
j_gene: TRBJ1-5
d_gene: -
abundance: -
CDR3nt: TGTGCCATCAGCTTGAGGGGAGATCAGCCCCAGCATTTT
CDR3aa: CAISLRGDQPQHF